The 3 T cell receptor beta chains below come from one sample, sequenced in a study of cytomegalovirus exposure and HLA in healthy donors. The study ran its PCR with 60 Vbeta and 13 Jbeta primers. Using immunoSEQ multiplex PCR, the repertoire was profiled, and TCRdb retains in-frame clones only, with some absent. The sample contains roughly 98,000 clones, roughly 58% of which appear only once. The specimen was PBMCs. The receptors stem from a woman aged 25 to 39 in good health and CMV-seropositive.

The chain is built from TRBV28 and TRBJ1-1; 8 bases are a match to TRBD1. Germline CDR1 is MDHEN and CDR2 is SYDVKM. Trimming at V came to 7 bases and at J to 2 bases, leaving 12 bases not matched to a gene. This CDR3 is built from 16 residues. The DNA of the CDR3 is TGTGCCAGCATCCCCCCCCAGGGACAGGTAAACACTGAAGCTTTCTTT. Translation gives CASIPPQGQVNTEAFF.

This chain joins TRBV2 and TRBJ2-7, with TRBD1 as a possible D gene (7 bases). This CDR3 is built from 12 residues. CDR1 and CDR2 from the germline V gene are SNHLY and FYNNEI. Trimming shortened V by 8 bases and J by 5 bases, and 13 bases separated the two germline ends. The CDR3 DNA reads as TGTGCCAGCCTGACAGGGAGGAACGAGCAGTACTTC. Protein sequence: CASLTGRNEQYF.

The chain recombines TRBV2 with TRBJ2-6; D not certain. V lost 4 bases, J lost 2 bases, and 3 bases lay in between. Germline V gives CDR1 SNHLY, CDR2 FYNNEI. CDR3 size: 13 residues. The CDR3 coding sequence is TGTGCCAGCAGTGTTACTGGGGCCAACGTCCTGACTTTC. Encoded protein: CASSVTGANVLTF.